These 28 T cell receptor beta chains came from one sample sequenced in a study of blood T cell repertoires in COVID-19. TCRdb's copy holds only in-frame clones and misses some; the assay was immunoSEQ multiplex PCR. The sample includes about 190,000 clones, over 70% of them seen just once. The sequenced sample consisted of peripheral blood. Receptors originate from a man in his sixties with active or convalescent COVID-19.

The CDR3 loop reads CAIRNRGDNSPLHF. CDR3 coding DNA: TGTGCCATCAGGAACAGGGGGGATAATTCACCCCTCCACTTT. The rearrangement uses TRBV10-3 and TRBJ1-6, with 8 bases lining up with TRBD1. Germline V lookup: CDR1 ENHRY, CDR2 SYGVKD. The V gene end was trimmed by 6 bases and the J gene end by 5 bases; junction bases not matched to a gene: 3. This CDR3 has 14 residues.

The V call is TRBV6-5, the J call TRBJ2-5, with 8 positions matching TRBD1. The CDR3 consists of 14 residues. Germline CDR1 MNHEY, CDR2 SVGAGI. Unmatched junction bases numbered 7, after V lost 6 bases and J lost 4 bases. The CDR3 protein is CASRGTGSGETQYF. CDR3 coding DNA: TGTGCCAGCAGGGGGACAGGAAGCGGAGAGACCCAGTACTTC.

The J gene is TRBJ1-5, the V gene TRBV28; TRBD1 is a possible D gene (5 bases). Germline assignment: CDR1 MDHEN and CDR2 SYDVKM. Trimming removed 6 bases from V and 0 bases from J, with 12 bases in between. CDR3 length: 15 residues. This chain's CDR3 is CASRTQQVSNQPQHF. The CDR3 nucleotides are TGTGCCAGCAGGACACAACAGGTTAGCAATCAGCCCCAGCATTTT.

V is TRBV7-3 and J is TRBJ2-5; unclear D gene. Trimming shortened V by 3 bases and J by 4 bases, and 9 bases separated the two germline ends. Germline-derived CDR1 and CDR2 are SGHTA and FQGTGA. This CDR3 has 13 amino acids. In DNA form, the CDR3 reads TGTGCCAGCAGCTTCAATATAGTAGAGACCCAGTACTTC. This translates into CASSFNIVETQYF.

A few counts support this clone. The chain joins TRBV13 to TRBJ1-6; a possible D gene is TRBD1 (5 bases). Germline V gene lookup returns CDR1 PRHDT and CDR2 FYEKMQ (reference sequence). V was pared by 5 bases and J by 4 bases, with 9 bases between. The CDR3 totals 14 residues. CDR3: CASSMTAYNSPLHF. In DNA form, the CDR3 reads TGTGCCAGCAGCATGACAGCGTATAATTCACCCCTCCACTTT.

The chain links TRBV28 to TRBJ1-2; D remains unclear. Trimming removed 4 bases at V and 5 bases at J, with 8 bases between. This CDR3 spans 12 amino acids. The V gene's germline CDR1 is MDHEN and CDR2 SYDVKM. In DNA form, the CDR3 reads TGTGCCAGCAGTTCAGGAGGGTATGGCTACACCTTC. Its translation is CASSSGGYGYTF.

The V call is TRBV4-2, the J call TRBJ2-3, with 8 bases lining up with TRBD2. V dropped 0 bases and J dropped 2; count of bases not matched to a gene: 7. Germline CDR1 and CDR2: LGHNA and YNFKEQ. This CDR3 is built from 17 residues. Written as DNA, the CDR3 is TGTGCCAGCAGCCAAGATTACCAGCGGGAGAACACAGATACGCAGTATTTT. Translation gives CASSQDYQRENTDTQYF.

The chain recombines TRBV5-1 with TRBJ2-5; TRBD1 matches at 7 bases. V was pared by 0 bases and J by 5 bases, with 10 bases of the junction left unmatched. Germline V gene data show CDR1 as SGHRS and CDR2 as YFSETQ. CDR3 size: 16 residues. In DNA, the CDR3 is TGCGCCAGCAGCTTGGGATCGACAGGGACCGGGGAGACCCAGTACTTC. As protein: CASSLGSTGTGETQYF.

This sequence joins TRBV5-1 and TRBJ2-7; TRBD1 aligns across 7 bases. Trimming cost V 4 bases and J 6 bases; bases outside gene matches: 13. The CDR3 contains 15 residues. Germline CDR1 is SGHRS and CDR2 is YFSETQ. The CDR3, as DNA: TGCGCCAGCAGCCTCGTGGGACAGCAGCTGGTCGAGCAGTACTTC. Translation: CASSLVGQQLVEQYF.

This chain connects TRBV18 to TRBJ1-5; the D is unclear. The CDR3 totals 16 residues. V shed 2 bases and J shed 1 base, with 12 bases lying between them. Germline V gene data show CDR1 as KGHSH and CDR2 as LQKENI. In DNA, the CDR3 is TGTGCCAGCTCACCAGCTACGGGATTCAGCAATCAGCCCCAGCATTTT. It yields the protein CASSPATGFSNQPQHF.

The chain combines TRBV9 with TRBJ1-1; tentatively, D is TRBD1 (5 bases). Trimming left V 0 bases short and J 4 bases short, with 10 bases between. The length of the CDR3 is 14 residues. CDR1 and CDR2 from the germline V gene are SGDLS and YYNGEE. The CDR3 loop reads CASSVDRLSTEAFF. CDR3 coding DNA: TGTGCCAGCAGCGTAGACAGGCTGAGCACTGAAGCTTTCTTT.

The chain combines TRBV5-6 with TRBJ1-1; D not resolved. V dropped 4 bases and J dropped 5 bases, with 9 bases sitting between them. The CDR3 runs 12 residues. The V gene's germline CDR1 is SGHDT and CDR2 YYEEEE. CDR3 sequence (DNA): TGTGCCAGCAGCCTCGGGTGGACTGAAGCTTTCTTT. This sequence encodes CASSLGWTEAFF.

This chain connects TRBV19 to TRBJ2-1; tentative D call: TRBD2 (6 bases). The germline gives CDR1 LNHDA, CDR2 SQIVND (reference sequence). Trimming took off 5 bases at V and 7 bases at J, with 9 bases between the two ends. This CDR3 is 12 amino acids long. The CDR3, as DNA: TGTGCCAGTAGTGCCCGGGAGAATGAGCAGTTCTTC. This encodes CASSARENEQFF.

The V call is TRBV27, the J call TRBJ2-7; 11 bases match TRBD2. Looked up from germline, CDR1 is MNHEY and CDR2 is SMNVEV (reference sequence). Trimming at V came to 5 bases and at J to 6 bases, leaving 9 bases not matched to a gene. The length of the CDR3 is 15 residues. The CDR3: CASSNSGRALPEQYF. The DNA of the CDR3 is TGTGCCAGCAGTAATAGCGGGAGGGCCCTCCCCGAGCAGTACTTC.

The chain uses TRBV6-5 and TRBJ1-1; D unresolved. Germline V gene lookup returns CDR1 MNHEY and CDR2 SVGAGI. V gave up 6 bases and J gave up 7 bases, with 15 bases separating them. The CDR3 length is 13 residues. The CDR3 sequence: CASSRRGPGEAFF. CDR3 DNA sequence: TGTGCCAGCAGCCGAAGAGGGCCCGGTGAAGCTTTCTTT.

The chain has TRBV5-1 and TRBJ2-3; a possible D gene is TRBD2 (6 bases). The germline gives CDR1 SGHRS, CDR2 YFSETQ. Trimming left V 8 bases short and J 2 bases short, with 21 bases between. The CDR3 covers 16 residues. For the CDR3, the DNA is TGCGCCAGTCGGCGGGACCGGGACTTTATCACAGATACGCAGTATTTT. Translation: CASRRDRDFITDTQYF. The full variable domain, rest sourced from reference TRBV5-1 and TRBJ2-3, is KAGVTQTPRYLIKTRGQQVTLSCSPISGHRSVSWYQQTPGQGLQFLFEYFSETQRNKGNFPGRFSGRQFSNSRSEMNVSTLELGDSALYLCASRRDRDFITDTQYFGPGTRLTVL.

This clone has only one observation. V gene TRBV10-2 combines with J gene TRBJ2-1; TRBD2 is a possible D gene (5 bases). This CDR3 spans 15 amino acids. V was pared by 6 bases and J by 5 bases, with 17 bases between. Germline V lookup: CDR1 WSHSY, CDR2 SAAADI. In DNA, the CDR3 is TGCGCCAGCAGCGATTACGTCGGGAAGAACAATGAGCAGTTCTTC. This encodes CASSDYVGKNNEQFF.

The rearrangement links TRBV11-2 to TRBJ1-2; TRBD1 matches at 8 bases. The CDR3 has 15 amino acids. Germline V CDR1 and CDR2: SGHAT, FQNNGV. Germline trimming cut 5 bases from V and 2 bases from J; bases unmatched to any gene: 7. The CDR3 loop is CASSRPGGLNYGYTF. The CDR3 coding sequence is TGTGCCAGCAGCCGCCCAGGGGGCCTGAACTATGGCTACACCTTC.

This chain links TRBV6-2 or TRBV6-3 with TRBJ2-7; 11 bases match TRBD2. The CDR3 spans 14 residues. Per the germline V gene, CDR1 is MNHEY and CDR2 is SVGEGT. Germline trimming cut 4 bases from V and 6 bases from J; bases unmatched to any gene: 5. In nucleotides, the CDR3 is TGTGCCAGCAGTTCCCTAGCGGGAGGCTCCGAGCAGTACTTC. This gives the protein CASSSLAGGSEQYF.

This chain uses TRBV5-1 with TRBJ2-2; a weak D match, TRBD1 (5 bases). The CDR3 consists of 15 residues. Trimming left V 0 bases short and J 0 bases short, with 6 bases between. Germline V lookup: CDR1 SGHRS, CDR2 YFSETQ. CDR3 coding DNA: TGCGCCAGCAGCTTGGTAGGGGCGAACACCGGGGAGCTGTTTTTT. This sequence encodes CASSLVGANTGELFF.

The chain carries TRBV7-3 and TRBJ2-1, with 9 bases matching TRBD1. Trimming cost V 5 bases and J 9 bases; bases outside gene matches: 5. This CDR3 is built from 13 residues. Per germline, CDR1 SGHTA and CDR2 FQGTGA. CDR3 DNA sequence: TGTGCCAGCAGCAGGGACAGGGCGGGTGAGCAGTTCTTC. This sequence encodes CASSRDRAGEQFF.

The chain uses TRBV6-4 and TRBJ2-1; D may be TRBD2 (5 bases). This CDR3 has 14 residues. Trimming left V 0 bases short and J 8 bases short, with 11 bases between. Germline CDR1 is MRHNA and CDR2 is SNTAGT. CDR3 residues: CASSDSTEADEQFF. In DNA, the CDR3 is TGTGCCAGCAGTGACTCGACGGAGGCGGATGAGCAGTTCTTC.

V usage is TRBV6-5 and J usage is TRBJ2-7; 10 nucleotides match TRBD2. CDR3 length equals 14 residues. Losses at the gene ends were 6 bases for V and 6 bases for J; bases not matched to a gene: 8. Germline V gene data show CDR1 as MNHEY and CDR2 as SVGAGI. The CDR3 DNA is TGTGCCAGCAGCTGGACTAGCGGTTCTCTCGAGCAGTACTTC. Amino acids: CASSWTSGSLEQYF.

V usage is TRBV5-1 and J usage is TRBJ2-3; TRBD1 aligns across 12 bases. The CDR3 runs to 16 residues. CDR1 is SGHRS, CDR2 YFSETQ, per germline. V was pared by 0 bases and J by 5 bases, with 4 bases of the junction left unmatched. The CDR3 is CASSLVGQGAIDTQYF. The DNA for the CDR3 is TGCGCCAGCAGCTTGGTGGGACAGGGGGCTATAGATACGCAGTATTTT.

V gene TRBV6-1 combines with J gene TRBJ1-2; a weak D match, TRBD1 (6 bases). Germline V gene lookup returns CDR1 MNHNS and CDR2 SASEGT. Between the trimmed V and J ends, which lost 2 bases and 1 base, there was a span of 14 bases. This CDR3 is built from 16 residues. CDR3 residues: CASSEMTGGYNYGYTF. The CDR3 DNA reads as TGTGCCAGCAGTGAAATGACAGGCGGATATAACTATGGCTACACCTTC.

This chain links TRBV7-2 with TRBJ2-1, with no clear D. Trimming cost V 2 bases and J 4 bases, with 9 bases left between them. Germline V gives CDR1 SGHTA, CDR2 FQGNSA. This CDR3 spans 14 amino acids. CDR3 coding DNA: TGTGCCAGCAGCTTACGAGTACAGTACAATGAGCAGTTCTTC. Its translation is CASSLRVQYNEQFF.

V gene TRBV7-4 combines with J gene TRBJ2-2, with 9 bases identical to TRBD1. This CDR3 has 22 amino acids. Germline V gene sequence: CDR1 SGHVT, CDR2 SQSDAQ. The V segment lost 6 bases and the J segment 0 bases; nucleotides outside the gene matches: 23. This CDR3 is CASRQRVGQGKRRWSNTGELFF. In DNA, the CDR3 is TGTGCCAGCAGACAGAGGGTGGGACAGGGAAAGCGGAGGTGGTCGAACACCGGGGAGCTGTTTTTT.

V and J are TRBV9 and TRBJ2-7; 10 nucleotides match TRBD1. Germline CDR1 reads SGDLS; CDR2 reads YYNGEE. This CDR3 region has 14 residues. Trimming removed 2 bases from V and 4 bases from J; junction bases left unmatched: 3. CDR3 sequence reads: CASSVGQGHYEQYF. The CDR3 DNA is TGTGCCAGCAGCGTGGGACAGGGGCATTACGAGCAGTACTTC.